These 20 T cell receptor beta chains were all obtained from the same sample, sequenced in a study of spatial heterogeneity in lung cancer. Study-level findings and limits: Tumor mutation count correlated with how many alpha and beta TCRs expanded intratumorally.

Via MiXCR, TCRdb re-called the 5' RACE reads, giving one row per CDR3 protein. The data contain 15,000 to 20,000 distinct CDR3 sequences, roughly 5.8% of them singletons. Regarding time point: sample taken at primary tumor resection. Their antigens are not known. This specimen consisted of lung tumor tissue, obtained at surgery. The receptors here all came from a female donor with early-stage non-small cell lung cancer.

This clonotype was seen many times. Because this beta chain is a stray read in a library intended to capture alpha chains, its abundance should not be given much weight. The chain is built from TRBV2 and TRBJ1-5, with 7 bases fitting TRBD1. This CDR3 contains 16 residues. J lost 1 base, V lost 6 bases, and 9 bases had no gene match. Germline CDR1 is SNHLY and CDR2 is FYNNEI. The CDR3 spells CASRFSDRASNQPQHF. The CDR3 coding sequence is TGTGCCAGCAGGTTCTCCGACAGGGCAAGCAATCAGCCCCAGCATTTT.

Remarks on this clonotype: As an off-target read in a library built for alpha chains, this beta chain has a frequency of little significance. CDR3 protein: CSARGGLRNGETQYF. In DNA form, the CDR3 reads TGCAGTGCTAGAGGGGGACTTCGGAACGGAGAGACCCAGTACTTC. This chain connects TRBV20-1 to TRBJ2-5, with TRBD2 as a possible D gene (6 bases). Trimming took 1 base from V and 4 from J, leaving 16 bases between them. CDR1 is DFQATT and CDR2 is SNEGSKA in the germline V gene (reference sequence). The CDR3 has 15 residues.

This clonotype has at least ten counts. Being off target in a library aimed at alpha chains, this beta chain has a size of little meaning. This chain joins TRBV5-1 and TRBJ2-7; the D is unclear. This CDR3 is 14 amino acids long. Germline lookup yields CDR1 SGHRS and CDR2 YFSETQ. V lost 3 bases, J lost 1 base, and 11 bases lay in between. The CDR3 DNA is TGCGCCAGCAGCTGGGAAGGGCCGTCCTACGAGCAGTACTTC. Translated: CASSWEGPSYEQYF.

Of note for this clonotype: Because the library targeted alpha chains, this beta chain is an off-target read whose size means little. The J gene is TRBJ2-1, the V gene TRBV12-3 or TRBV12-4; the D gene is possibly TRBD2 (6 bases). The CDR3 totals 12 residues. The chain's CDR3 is CAAGTLGNEQFF. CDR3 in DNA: TGTGCGGCGGGGACCCTAGGCAATGAGCAGTTCTTC.

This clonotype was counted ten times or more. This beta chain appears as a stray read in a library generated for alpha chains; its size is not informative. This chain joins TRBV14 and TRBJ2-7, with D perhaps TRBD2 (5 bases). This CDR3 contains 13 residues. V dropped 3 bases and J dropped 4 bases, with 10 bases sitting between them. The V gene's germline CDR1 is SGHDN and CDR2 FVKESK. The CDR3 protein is CASSQATTYEQYF. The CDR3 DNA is TGTGCCAGCAGCCAGGCGACTACTTACGAGCAGTACTTC.

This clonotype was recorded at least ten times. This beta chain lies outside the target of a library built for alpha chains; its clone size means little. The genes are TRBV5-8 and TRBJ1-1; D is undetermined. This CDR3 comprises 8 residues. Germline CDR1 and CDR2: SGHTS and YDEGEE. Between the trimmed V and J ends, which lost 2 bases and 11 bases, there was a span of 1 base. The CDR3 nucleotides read TGTGCCAGCAGCTTTGCTTTCTTT. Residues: CASSFAFF. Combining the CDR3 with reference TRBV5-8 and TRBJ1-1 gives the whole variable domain EAGVTQSPTHLIKTRGQQATLRCSPISGHTSVYWYQQALGLGLQFLLWYDEGEERNRGNFPPRFSGRQFPNYSSELNVNALELEDSALYLCASSFAFFGQGTRLTVV.

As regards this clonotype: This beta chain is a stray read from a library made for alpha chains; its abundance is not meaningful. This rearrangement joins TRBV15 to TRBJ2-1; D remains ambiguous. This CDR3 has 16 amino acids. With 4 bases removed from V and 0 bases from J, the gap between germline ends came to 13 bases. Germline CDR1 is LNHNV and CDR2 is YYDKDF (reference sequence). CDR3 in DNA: TGTGCCACCAGCATCTGCACCCAGAGCTCCTACAATGAGCAGTTCTTC. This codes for CATSICTQSSYNEQFF.

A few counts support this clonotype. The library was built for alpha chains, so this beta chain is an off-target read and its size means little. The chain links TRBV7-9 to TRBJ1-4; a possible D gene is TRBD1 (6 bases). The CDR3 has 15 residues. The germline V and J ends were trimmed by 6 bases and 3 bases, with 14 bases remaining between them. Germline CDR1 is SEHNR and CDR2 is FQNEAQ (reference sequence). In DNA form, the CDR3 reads TGTGCCAGCAGTCGTCAGGGGACTGCTAATGAAAAACTGTTTTTT. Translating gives CASSRQGTANEKLFF. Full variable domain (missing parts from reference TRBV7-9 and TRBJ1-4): DTGVSQNPRHKITKRGQNVTFRCDPISEHNRLYWYRQTLGQGPEFLTYFQNEAQLEKSRLLSDRFSAERPKGSFSTLEIQRTEQGDSAMYLCASSRQGTANEKLFFGSGTQLSVL.

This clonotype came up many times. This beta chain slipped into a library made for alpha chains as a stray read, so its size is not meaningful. This CDR3 is CASSPLAGFGTGELFF. The CDR3 DNA reads TGTGCCAGCAGCCCCCTAGCGGGATTTGGGACCGGGGAGCTGTTTTTT. The chain carries TRBV9 and TRBJ2-2; 9 bases agree with TRBD2. V was pared by 4 bases and J by 5 bases, with 9 bases of the junction left unmatched. Germline V gives CDR1 SGDLS, CDR2 YYNGEE. The CDR3 contains 16 residues.

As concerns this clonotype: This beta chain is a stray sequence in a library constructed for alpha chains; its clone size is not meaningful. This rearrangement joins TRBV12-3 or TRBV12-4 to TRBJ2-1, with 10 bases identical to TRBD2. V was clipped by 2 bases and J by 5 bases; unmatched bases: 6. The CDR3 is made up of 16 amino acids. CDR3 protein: CASSLIGLAGDNEQFF. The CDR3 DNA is TGTGCCAGCAGTTTAATCGGGCTAGCGGGAGACAATGAGCAGTTCTTC.

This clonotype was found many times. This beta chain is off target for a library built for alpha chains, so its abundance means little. The CDR3 sequence is CASSPGLAGEDTQYF. The CDR3 coding sequence is TGTGCCAGCAGTCCGGGACTAGCGGGAGAAGATACGCAGTATTTT. The chain has TRBV12-3 or TRBV12-4 and TRBJ2-3; 14 nucleotides align to TRBD2. This CDR3 contains 15 residues. J lost 5 bases, V lost 5 bases, and 3 bases had no gene match.

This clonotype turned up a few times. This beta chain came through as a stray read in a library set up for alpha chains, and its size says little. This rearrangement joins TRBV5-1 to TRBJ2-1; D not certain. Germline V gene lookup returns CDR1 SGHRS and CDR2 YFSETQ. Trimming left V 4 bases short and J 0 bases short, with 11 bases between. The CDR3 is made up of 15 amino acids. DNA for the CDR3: TGCGCCAGCAGCATCGCCCCGAGCTCCTACAATGAGCAGTTCTTC. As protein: CASSIAPSSYNEQFF.

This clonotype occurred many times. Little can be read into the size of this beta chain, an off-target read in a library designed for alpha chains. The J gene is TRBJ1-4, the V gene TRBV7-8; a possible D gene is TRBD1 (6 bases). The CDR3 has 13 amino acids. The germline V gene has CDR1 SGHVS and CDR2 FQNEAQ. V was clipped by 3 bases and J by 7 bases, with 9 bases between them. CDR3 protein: CASSFRGGEKLFF. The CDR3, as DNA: TGTGCCAGCAGCTTCCGAGGGGGTGAAAAACTGTTTTTT.

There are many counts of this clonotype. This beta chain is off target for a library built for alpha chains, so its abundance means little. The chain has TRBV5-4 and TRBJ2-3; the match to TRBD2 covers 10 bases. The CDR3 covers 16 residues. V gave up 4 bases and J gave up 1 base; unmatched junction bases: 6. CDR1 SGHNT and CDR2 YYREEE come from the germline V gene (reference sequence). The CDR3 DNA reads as TGTGCCAGCAGCGCCCACCTAGCGGGAGGCACAGATACGCAGTATTTT. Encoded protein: CASSAHLAGGTDTQYF.

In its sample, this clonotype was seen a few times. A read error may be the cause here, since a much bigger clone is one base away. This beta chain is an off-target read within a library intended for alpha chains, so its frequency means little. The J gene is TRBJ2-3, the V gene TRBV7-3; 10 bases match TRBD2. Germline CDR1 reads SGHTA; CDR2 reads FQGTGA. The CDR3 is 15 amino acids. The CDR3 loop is CANSFASGRTDTQYF. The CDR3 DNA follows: TGTGCCAACAGCTTCGCTAGCGGGAGAACAGATACGCAGTATTTT. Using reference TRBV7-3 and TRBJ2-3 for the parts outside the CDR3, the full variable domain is GAGVSQTPSNKVTEKGKYVELRCDPISGHTALYWYRQSLGQGPEFLIYFQGTGAADDSGLPNDRFFAVRPEGSVSTLKIQRTERGDSAVYLCANSFASGRTDTQYFGPGTRLTVL.

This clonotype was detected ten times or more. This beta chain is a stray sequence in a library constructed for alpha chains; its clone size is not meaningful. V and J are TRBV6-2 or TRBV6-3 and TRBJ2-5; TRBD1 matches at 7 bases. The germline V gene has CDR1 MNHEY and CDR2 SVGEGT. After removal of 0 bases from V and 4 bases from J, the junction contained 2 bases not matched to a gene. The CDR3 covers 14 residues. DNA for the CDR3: TGTGCCAGCAGTTACTCAGGGGGCGCAGAGACCCAGTACTTC. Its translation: CASSYSGGAETQYF.

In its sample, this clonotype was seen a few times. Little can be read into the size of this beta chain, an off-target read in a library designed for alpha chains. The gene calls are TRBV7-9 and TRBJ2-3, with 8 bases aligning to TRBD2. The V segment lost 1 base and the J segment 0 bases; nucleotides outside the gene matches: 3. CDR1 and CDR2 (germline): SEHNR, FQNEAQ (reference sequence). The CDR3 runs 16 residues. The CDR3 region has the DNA TGTGCCAGCAGCTTAGGACTAGCGCTGAGCACAGATACGCAGTATTTT. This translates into CASSLGLALSTDTQYF. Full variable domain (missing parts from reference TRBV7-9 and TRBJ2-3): DTGVSQNPRHKITKRGQNVTFRCDPISEHNRLYWYRQTLGQGPEFLTYFQNEAQLEKSRLLSDRFSAERPKGSFSTLEIQRTEQGDSAMYLCASSLGLALSTDTQYFGPGTRLTVL.

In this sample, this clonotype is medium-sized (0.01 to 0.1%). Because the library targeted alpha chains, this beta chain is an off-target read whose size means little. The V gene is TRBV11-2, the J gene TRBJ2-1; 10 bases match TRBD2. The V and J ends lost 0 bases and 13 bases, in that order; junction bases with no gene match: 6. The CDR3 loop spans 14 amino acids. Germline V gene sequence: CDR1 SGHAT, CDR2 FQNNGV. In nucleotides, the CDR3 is TGTGCCAGCAGCTTAGAGTACATAGCGGGAGGCCAGTTCTTC. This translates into CASSLEYIAGGQFF.

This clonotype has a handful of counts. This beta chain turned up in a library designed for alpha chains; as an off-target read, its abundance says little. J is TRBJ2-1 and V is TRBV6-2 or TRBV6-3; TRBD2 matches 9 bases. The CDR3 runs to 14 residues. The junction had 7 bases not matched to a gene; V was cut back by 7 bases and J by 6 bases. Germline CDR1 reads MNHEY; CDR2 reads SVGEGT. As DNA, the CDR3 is TGTGCCAGCAATTTTGCGGGAGGGGGCAATGAGCAGTTCTTC. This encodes CASNFAGGGNEQFF.

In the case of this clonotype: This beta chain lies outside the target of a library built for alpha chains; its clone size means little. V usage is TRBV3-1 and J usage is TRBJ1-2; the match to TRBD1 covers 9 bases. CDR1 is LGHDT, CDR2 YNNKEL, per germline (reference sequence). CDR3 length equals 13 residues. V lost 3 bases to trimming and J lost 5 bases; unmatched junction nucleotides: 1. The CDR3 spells CASSQGQGYGYTF. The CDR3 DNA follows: TGTGCCAGCAGCCAGGGACAGGGTTATGGCTACACCTTC.